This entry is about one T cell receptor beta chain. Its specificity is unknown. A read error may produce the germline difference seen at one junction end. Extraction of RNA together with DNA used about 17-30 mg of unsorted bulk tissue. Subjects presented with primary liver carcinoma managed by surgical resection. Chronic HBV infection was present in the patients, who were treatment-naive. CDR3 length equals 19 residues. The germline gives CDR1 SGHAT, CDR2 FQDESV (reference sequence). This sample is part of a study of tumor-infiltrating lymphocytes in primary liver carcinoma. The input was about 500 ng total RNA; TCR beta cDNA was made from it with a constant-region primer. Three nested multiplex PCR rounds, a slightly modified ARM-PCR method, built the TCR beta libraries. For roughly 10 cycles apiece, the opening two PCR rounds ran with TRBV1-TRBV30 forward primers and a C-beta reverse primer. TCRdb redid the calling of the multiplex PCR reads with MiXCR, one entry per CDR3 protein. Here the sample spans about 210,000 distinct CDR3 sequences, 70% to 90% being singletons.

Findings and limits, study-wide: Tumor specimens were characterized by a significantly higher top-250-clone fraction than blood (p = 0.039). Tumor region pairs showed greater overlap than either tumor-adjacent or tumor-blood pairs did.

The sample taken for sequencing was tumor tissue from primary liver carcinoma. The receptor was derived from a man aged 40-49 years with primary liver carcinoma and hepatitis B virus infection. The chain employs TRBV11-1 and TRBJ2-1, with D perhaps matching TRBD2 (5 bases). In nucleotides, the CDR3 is TGTGCCAGCGGTCCTCCCCCTGCTAGCAGGTTTAGCTCCTACAATGAGCAGTTTTTC. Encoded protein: CASGPPPASRFSSYNEQFF. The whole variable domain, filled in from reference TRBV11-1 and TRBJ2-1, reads EAEVAQSPRYKITEKSQAVAFWCDPISGHATLYWYRQILGQGPELLVQFQDESVVDDSQLPKDRFSAERLKGVDSTLKIQPAELGDSAMYLCASGPPPASRFSSYNEQFFGPGTRLTVL.